A few counts support the clone carrying this T cell receptor (beta chain). The time point denotes: pretreatment peripheral blood. The data belong to a study of PD-L1 blockade in urothelial cancer. Study at large: Bladder-origin urothelial cancer in males covered about 85% of the roughly 29 patients.

CDR1 is MNHNS and CDR2 is SASEGT in the germline V gene. The CDR3 has 14 amino acids. V lost 4 bases and J lost 7, with 14 bases in between. Sequenced by immunoSEQ multiplex PCR; TCRdb stores in-frame clones only, minus some. The profile covers some 45,000 clones, with around 82% appearing a single time and about a sixth taken by the ten largest. This material consisted of PBMCs, taken around atezolizumab (anti-PD-L1) treatment. The chain recombines TRBV6-1 with TRBJ1-5; D possibly corresponds to TRBD1 (5 bases). This sequence originates from a man in his fifties or sixties with urothelial cancer. CDR3 bases: TGTGCCAGCAGTGGATCAGGGTGGGAACAGCCCCAGCATTTT. Its translation: CASSGSGWEQPQHF.